This T cell receptor beta chain was identified during a study of T cell responses to AZD1222 COVID-19 vaccine. Overall study findings and caveats: Baseline testing showed seropositivity in only a handful of AZD1222 recipients. Spike-wide coverage was observed for vaccine-associated CD4 TCRs, with dominant responses at 160-218 and 743-854. Repertoire sampling occurred only after the peak T cell response.

Here immunoSEQ multiplex PCR was the method, and the copy in TCRdb shows in-frame clones only, minus some. The table has 90,000 to 150,000 clones, more than 85% seen once. Note on this clone: Antigen specificity is unknown.

The CDR3 consists of 15 residues. Germline V gene data show CDR1 as SGHTA and CDR2 as FQGNSA. Trimming cost V 5 bases and J 7 bases; bases outside gene matches: 7. The chain carries TRBV7-2 and TRBJ1-6; 8 positions agree with TRBD1. The receptor was derived from an adult in good health. The specimen comprised peripheral blood, sampled on day 0 of AZD1222 vaccination. CDR3 DNA sequence: TGTGCCAGCAGCCCGGACAGGGCTGAGAATTCACCCCTCCACTTT. Translation gives CASSPDRAENSPLHF.